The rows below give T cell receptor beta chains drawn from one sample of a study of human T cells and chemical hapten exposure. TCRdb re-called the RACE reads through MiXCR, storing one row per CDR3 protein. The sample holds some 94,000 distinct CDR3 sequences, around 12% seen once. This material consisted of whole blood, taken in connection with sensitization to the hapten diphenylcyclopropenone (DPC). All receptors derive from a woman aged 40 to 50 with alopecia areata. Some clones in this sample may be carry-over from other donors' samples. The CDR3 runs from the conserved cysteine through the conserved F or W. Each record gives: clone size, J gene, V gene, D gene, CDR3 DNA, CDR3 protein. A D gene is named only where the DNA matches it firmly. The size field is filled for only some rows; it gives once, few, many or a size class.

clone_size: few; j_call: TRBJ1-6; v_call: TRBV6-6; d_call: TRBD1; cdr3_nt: TGTGCCAGCCTGAGACAGGGATCATCACCCCTCCACTTT; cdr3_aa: CASLRQGSSPLHF
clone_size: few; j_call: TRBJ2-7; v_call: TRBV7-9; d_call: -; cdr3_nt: TGTGCCAGCAGCTTACCACTAGGGCCCCAGGACGAGCAGTACTTC; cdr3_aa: CASSLPLGPQDEQYF
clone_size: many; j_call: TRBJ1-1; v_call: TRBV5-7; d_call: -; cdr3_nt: TGTGCCAGCAGCTACCGGGAGAACACTGAAGCTTTCTTT; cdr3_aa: CASSYRENTEAFF
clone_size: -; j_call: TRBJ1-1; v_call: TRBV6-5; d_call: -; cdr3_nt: TGTGCCAGCAGTTACTCACATATGAACACTGAAGCTTTCTTT; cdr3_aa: CASSYSHMNTEAFF
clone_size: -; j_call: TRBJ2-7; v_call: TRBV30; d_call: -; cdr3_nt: TGTGCCTGGAGCAACCGGTACTTTAAGTACTTC; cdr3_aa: CAWSNRYFKYF
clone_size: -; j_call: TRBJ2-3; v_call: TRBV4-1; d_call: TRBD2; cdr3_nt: TGCGCCAGCAGCCGAGGACTAGCGGGAGGGATGGGGAGCACAGATACGCAGTATTTT; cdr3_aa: CASSRGLAGGMGSTDTQYF
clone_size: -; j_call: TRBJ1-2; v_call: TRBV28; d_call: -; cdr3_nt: TGTGCCAGCAGTTTATGGGGGGCCAATTATGGCTACACCTTC; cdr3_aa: CASSLWGANYGYTF
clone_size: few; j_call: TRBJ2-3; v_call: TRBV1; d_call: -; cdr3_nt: TGCACCAGCAGCCAAGACCCGGAGCGGGAGGACACAGATACGCAGTATTTT; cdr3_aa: CTSSQDPEREDTDTQYF
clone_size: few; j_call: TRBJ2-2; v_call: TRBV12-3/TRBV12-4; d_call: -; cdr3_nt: TGTGCCAGCAGTTCATACGCCGGGGAGCTGTTTTTT; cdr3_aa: CASSSYAGELFF
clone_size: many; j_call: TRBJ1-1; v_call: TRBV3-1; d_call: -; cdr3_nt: TGTGCCAGCGGGGGGCTCTTGAGTATGAACACTGAAGCTTTCTTT; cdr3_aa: CASGGLLSMNTEAFF
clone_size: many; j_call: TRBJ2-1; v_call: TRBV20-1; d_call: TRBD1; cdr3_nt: TGCAGTGGTGCAACAGGGGGAATTTACAATGAGCAGTTCTTC; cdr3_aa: CSGATGGIYNEQFF
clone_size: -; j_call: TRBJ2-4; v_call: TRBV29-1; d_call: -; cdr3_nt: TGCAGCGGGACTGGTCAGGGAGGAAACATTCAGTACTTC; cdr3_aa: CSGTGQGGNIQYF
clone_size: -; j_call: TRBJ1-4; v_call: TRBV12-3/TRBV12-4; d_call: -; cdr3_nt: TGTGCCAGCAGTTTAAGTCAACTTAATGAAAAACTGTTTTTT; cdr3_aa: CASSLSQLNEKLFF
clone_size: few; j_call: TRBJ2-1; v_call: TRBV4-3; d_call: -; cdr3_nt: TGCGCCAGCAGCCCTGTACTAGGGGTTAGTGAGCAGTTCTTC; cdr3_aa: CASSPVLGVSEQFF
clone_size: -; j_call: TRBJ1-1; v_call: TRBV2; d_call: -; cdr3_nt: TGTGCCGCGTGGAGGGGGACTGAAGCTTTCTTT; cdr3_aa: CAAWRGTEAFF
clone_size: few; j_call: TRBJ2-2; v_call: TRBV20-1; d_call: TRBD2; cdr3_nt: TGCAGTGCTAGAGCCGGGGGGTACACCGGGGAGCTGTTTTTT; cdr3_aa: CSARAGGYTGELFF
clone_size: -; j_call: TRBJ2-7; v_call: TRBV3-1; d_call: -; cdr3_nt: TGTGCCAGCAGCCAAGGGACAGCGTATTACGAGCAGTACTTC; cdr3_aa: CASSQGTAYYEQYF
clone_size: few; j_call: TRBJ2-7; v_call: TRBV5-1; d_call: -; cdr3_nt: TGCGCCAGCAGCTTGGCCCCGGACGGCTACGAGCAGTACTTC; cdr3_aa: CASSLAPDGYEQYF
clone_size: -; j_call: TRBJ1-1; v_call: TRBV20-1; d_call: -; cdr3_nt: TGCAGTGCTAGAGAACGGGGCTCGGGCACTGAAGCTTTCTTT; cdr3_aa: CSARERGSGTEAFF
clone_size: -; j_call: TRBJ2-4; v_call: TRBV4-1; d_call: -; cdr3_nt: TGCGCCAGCAGCCACAGACAGGAAAACATTCAGTACTTC; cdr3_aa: CASSHRQENIQYF
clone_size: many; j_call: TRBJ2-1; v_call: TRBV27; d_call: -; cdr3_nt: TGTGCCAGCAGTCCAGAGGGTAGCTCCTACAATGAGCAGTTCTTC; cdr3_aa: CASSPEGSSYNEQFF
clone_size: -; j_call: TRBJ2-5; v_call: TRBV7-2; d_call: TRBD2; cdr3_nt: TGTGCCAGCAGCTTTAGCGGGAGGACCCAAGAGACCCAGTACTTC; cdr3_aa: CASSFSGRTQETQYF
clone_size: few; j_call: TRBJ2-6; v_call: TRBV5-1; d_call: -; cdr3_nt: TGCGCCAGCAGCTTGCCCGGTACTGGGGCCAACGTCCTGACTTTC; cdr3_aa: CASSLPGTGANVLTF
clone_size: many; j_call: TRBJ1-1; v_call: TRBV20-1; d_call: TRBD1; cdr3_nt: TGCAGTGCTAGGGGGTCCGGGACAGAAAACACTGAAGCTTTCTTT; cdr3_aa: CSARGSGTENTEAFF
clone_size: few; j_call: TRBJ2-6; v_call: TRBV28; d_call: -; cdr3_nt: TGTGCCAGCTTAAGTACAGGAGCCTCTGGGGCCAACGTCCTGACTTTC; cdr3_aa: CASLSTGASGANVLTF
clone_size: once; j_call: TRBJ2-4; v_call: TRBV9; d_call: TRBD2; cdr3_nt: TGTGCCAGCAGCGTAGGACTAGCGGAACCTAACATTCAGTACTTC; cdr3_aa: CASSVGLAEPNIQYF
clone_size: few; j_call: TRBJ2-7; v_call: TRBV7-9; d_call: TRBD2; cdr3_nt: TGTGCCAGCAGCCCTATTAGTCTTAGCGGGAGGGCCGGTTACGAGCAGTACTTC; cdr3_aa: CASSPISLSGRAGYEQYF
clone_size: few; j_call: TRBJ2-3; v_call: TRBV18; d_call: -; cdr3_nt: TGTGCCAGCTCACCTTTGAGCTCCGATACGCAGTATTTT; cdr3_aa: CASSPLSSDTQYF
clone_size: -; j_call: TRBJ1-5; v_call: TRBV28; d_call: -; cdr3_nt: TGTGCCAGCAGCCAAGACGGCGACTATCGGCCCCAGCATTTT; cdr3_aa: CASSQDGDYRPQHF
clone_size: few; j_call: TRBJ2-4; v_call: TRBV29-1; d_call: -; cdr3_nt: TGCAGCGTCGCCGACAGGCTCGCCAAAAACATTCAGTACTTC; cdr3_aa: CSVADRLAKNIQYF
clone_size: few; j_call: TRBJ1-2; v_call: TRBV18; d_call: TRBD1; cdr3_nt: TGTGCCAGCTCCCCCAAACAGGGGGGGGATGGCTACACCTTC; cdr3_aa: CASSPKQGGDGYTF
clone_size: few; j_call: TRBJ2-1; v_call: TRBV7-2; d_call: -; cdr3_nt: TGTGCCAGCAGCCCTACCCCTAGGTGGGAGCAGTTCTTC; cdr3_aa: CASSPTPRWEQFF
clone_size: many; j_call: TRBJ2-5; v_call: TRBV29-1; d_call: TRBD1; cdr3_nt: TGCAGCGTTGATCGACAGGGGACAGAGACCCAGTACTTC; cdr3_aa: CSVDRQGTETQYF
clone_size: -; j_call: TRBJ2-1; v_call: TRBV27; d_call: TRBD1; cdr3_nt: TGTGCCAGCACTTTAAGGACCGGGACAGGGTTCTTCCATGAGCAGTTCTTC; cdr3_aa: CASTLRTGTGFFHEQFF
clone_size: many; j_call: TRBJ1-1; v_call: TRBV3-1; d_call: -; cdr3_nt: TGTGCCAGCAGCCCCCGTGGAACGAACACTGAAGCTTTCTTT; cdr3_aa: CASSPRGTNTEAFF
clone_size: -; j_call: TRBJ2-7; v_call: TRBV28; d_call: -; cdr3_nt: TGTGCCAGCAGCTTTTCGGCCCAGCCTACCTACGAGCAGTACTTC; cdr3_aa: CASSFSAQPTYEQYF
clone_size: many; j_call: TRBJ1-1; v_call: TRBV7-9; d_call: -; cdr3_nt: TGTGCCAGCAGCTTAACCATGAACACTGAAGCTTTCTTT; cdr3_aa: CASSLTMNTEAFF
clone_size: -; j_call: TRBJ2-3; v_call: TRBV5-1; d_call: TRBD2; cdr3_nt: TGCGCCAGCAGCTTGGCCAGGAGGGTGACAACTAGCGGGACTAGCGGCACAGATACGCAGTATTTT; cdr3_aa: CASSLARRVTTSGTSGTDTQYF
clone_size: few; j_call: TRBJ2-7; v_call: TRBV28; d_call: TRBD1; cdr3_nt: TGTGCCAGCAGTTTAACAGGGGAGCGGGAGCAGTACTTC; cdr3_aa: CASSLTGEREQYF
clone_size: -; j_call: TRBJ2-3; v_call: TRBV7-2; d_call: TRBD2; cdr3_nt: TGTGCCAGCAGCTTGCTAGCGGGAGTAGGAGATACGCAGTATTTT; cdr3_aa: CASSLLAGVGDTQYF
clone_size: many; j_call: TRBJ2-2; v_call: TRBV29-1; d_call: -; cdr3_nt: TGCAGCGGTAGCGAGAACACCGGGGAGCTGTTTTTT; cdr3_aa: CSGSENTGELFF
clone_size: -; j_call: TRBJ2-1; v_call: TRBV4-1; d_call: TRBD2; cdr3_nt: TGCGCCAGCAGCCAACTAGCGGGAACCTACAATGAGCAGTTCTTC; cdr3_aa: CASSQLAGTYNEQFF
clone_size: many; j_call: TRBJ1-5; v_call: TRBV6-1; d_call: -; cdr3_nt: TGTGCCAGCAGTGACCCCGACGGGGGAATCCAGCCCCAGCATTTT; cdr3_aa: CASSDPDGGIQPQHF
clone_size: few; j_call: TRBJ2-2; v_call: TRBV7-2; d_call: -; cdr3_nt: TGTGCCAGCAGCTTCGACAGACTAAACACCGGGGAGCTGTTTTTT; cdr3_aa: CASSFDRLNTGELFF
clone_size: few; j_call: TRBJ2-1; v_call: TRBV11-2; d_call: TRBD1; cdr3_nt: TGTGCCAGCAGTACGGACAGGGCCAATGAGCAGTTCTTC; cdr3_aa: CASSTDRANEQFF